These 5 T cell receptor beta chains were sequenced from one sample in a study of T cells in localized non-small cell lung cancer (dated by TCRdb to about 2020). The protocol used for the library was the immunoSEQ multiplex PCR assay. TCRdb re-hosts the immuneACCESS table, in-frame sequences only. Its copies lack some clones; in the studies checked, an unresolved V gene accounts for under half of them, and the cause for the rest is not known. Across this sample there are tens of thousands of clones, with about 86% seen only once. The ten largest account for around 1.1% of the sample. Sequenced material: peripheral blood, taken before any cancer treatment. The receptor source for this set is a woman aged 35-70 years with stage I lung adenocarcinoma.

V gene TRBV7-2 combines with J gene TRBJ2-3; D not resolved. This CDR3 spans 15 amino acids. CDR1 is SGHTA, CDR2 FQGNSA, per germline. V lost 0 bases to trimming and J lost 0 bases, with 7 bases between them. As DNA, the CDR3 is TGTGCCAGCAGCTTAGCTAGGGTGAGCACAGATACGCAGTATTTT. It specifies CASSLARVSTDTQYF.

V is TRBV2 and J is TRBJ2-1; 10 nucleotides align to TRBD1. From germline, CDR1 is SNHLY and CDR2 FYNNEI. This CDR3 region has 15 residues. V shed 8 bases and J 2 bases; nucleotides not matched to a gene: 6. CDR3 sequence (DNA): TGTGCCAGCGCAAAGGGGACAGGGGCCTACAATGAGCAGTTCTTC. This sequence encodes CASAKGTGAYNEQFF. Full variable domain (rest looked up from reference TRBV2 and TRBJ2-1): EPEVTQTPSHQVTQMGQEVILRCVPISNHLYFYWYRQILGQKVEFLVSFYNNEISEKSEIFDDQFSVERPDGSNFTLKIRSTKLEDSAMYFCASAKGTGAYNEQFFGPGTRLTVL.

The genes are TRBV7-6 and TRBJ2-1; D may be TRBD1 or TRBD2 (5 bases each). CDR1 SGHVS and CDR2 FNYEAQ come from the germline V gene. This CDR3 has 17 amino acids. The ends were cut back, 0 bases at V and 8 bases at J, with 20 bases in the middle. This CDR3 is CASSLAGPTNTPDEQFF. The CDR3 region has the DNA TGTGCCAGCAGCTTAGCGGGACCGACCAATACACCCGATGAGCAGTTCTTC.

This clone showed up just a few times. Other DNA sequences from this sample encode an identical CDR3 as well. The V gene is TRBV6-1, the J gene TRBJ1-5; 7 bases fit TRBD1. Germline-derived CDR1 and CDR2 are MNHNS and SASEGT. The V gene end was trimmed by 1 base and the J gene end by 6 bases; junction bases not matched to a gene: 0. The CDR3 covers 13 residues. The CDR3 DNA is TGTGCCAGCAGTGAAGACAGGGGTCAGCCCCAGCATTTT. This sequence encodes CASSEDRGQPQHF.

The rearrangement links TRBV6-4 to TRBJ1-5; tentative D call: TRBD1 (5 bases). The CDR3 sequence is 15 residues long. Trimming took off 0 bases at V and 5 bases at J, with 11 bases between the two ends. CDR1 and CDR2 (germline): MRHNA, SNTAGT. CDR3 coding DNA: TGTGCCAGCAGTGACTCAGGGGAGGCTGATCAGCCCCAGCATTTT. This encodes CASSDSGEADQPQHF.